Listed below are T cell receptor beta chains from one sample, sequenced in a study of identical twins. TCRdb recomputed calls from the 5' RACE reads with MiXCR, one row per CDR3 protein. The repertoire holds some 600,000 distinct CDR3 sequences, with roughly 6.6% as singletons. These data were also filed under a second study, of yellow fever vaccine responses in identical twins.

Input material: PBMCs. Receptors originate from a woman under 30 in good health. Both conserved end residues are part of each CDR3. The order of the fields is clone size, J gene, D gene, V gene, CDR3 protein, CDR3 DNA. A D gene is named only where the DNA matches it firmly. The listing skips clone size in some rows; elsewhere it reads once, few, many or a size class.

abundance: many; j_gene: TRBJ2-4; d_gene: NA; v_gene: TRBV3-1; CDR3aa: CASSQVGEGGGKNIQYF; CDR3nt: TGTGCCAGCAGCCAAGTGGGGGAAGGTGGGGGCAAAAACATTCAGTACTTC
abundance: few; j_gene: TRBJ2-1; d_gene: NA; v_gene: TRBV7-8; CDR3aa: CASSIVKWEQFF; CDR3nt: TGTGCCAGCAGCATAGTCAAGTGGGAGCAGTTCTTC
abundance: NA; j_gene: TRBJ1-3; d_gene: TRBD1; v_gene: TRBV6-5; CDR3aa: CASSYGTGFSGNTIYF; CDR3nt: TGTGCCAGCAGTTACGGGACAGGGTTCTCTGGAAACACCATATATTTT
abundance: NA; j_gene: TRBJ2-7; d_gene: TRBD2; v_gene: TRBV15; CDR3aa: CATSRDFTSGRSHRYEQYF; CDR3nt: TGTGCCACCAGCAGAGATTTTACTAGCGGGAGGTCCCACAGGTACGAGCAGTACTTC
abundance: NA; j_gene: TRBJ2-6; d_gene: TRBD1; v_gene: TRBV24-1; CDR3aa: CATSDGTGVGRANVLTF; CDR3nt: TGTGCCACCAGTGACGGGACAGGGGTTGGTCGGGCCAACGTCCTGACTTTC
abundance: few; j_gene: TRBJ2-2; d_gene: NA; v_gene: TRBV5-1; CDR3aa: CASSGDGDTGELFF; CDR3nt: TGCGCCAGCAGCGGGGATGGGGACACCGGGGAGCTGTTTTTT
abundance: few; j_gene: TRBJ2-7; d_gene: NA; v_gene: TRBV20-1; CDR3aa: CSAVEWAATYEQYF; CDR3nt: TGCAGTGCCGTGGAGTGGGCGGCGACCTACGAGCAGTACTTC
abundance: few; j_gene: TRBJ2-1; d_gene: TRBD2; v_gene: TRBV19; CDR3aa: CASSPREGQGNEQFF; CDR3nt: TGTGCCAGTAGTCCACGGGAGGGCCAGGGCAATGAGCAGTTCTTC
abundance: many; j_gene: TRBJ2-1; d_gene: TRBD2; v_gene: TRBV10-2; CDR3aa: CASSDLLAGGLNSYNEQFF; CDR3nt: TGCGCCAGCAGTGACTTACTAGCGGGAGGGTTAAATTCCTACAATGAGCAGTTCTTC
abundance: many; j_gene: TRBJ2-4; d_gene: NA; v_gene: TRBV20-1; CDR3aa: CSAREEGPTKNIQYF; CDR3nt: TGCAGTGCTAGAGAGGAGGGGCCGACCAAAAACATTCAGTACTTC
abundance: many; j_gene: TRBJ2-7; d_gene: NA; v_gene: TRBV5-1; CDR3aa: CASSLEQSPYEQYF; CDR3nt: TGCGCCAGCAGCTTAGAGCAATCACCCTACGAGCAGTACTTC
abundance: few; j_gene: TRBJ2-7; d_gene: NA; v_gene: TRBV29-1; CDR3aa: CSVRKSSYEQYF; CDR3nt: TGCAGCGTTCGCAAGAGCTCCTACGAGCAGTACTTC
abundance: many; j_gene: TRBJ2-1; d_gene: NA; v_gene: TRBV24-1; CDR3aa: CATSDSGRVNNEQFF; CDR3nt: TGTGCCACCAGTGATTCCGGGCGGGTAAACAATGAGCAGTTCTTC
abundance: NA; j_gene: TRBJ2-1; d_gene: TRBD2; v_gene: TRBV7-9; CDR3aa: CASLAGMSVYEQFF; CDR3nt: TGTGCCAGCTTAGCGGGAATGTCTGTGTATGAGCAGTTCTTC
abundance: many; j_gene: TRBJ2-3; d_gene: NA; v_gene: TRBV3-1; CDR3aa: CASKKEGTDTQYF; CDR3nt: TGTGCCAGCAAAAAGGAGGGCACAGATACGCAGTATTTT
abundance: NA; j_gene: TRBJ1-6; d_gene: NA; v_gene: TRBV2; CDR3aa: CASSEVRPGGSPLHF; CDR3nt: TGTGCCAGCAGTGAGGTCCGGCCGGGGGGTTCACCCCTCCACTTT
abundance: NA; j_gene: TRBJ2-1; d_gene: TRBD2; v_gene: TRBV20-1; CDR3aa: CSARKSGKRGNEQFF; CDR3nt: TGCAGTGCTAGAAAGTCCGGGAAGCGGGGGAATGAGCAGTTCTTC
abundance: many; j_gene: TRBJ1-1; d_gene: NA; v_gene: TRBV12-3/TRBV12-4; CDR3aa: CASSWGITEAFF; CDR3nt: TGTGCCAGCAGTTGGGGGATCACTGAAGCTTTCTTT
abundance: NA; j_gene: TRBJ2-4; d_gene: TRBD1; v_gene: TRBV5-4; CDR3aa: CASSGGTGDINIQYF; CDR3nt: TGTGCCAGCAGCGGGGGGACAGGGGATATCAACATTCAGTACTTC
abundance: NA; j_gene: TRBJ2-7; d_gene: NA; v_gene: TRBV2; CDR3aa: CASLGQRYEQYF; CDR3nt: TGTGCCAGCCTAGGACAGCGATACGAGCAGTACTTC
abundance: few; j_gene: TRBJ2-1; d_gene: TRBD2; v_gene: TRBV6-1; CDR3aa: CASSDGLAGVRNEQFF; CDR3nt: TGTGCCAGCAGTGACGGACTAGCGGGAGTAAGGAATGAGCAGTTCTTC
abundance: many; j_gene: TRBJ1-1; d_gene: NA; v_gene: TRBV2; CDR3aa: CASSALTSTGTEAFF; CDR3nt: TGTGCCAGCAGTGCCCTGACTTCTACCGGCACTGAAGCTTTCTTT
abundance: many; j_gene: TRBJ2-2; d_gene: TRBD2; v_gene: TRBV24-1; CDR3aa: CATHSGGSGTGELFF; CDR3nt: TGTGCCACCCATTCGGGGGGTTCGGGCACCGGGGAGCTGTTTTTT
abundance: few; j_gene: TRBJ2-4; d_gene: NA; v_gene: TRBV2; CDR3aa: CASSRERVIAKNIQYF; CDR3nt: TGTGCCAGCAGCCGAGAGCGGGTCATAGCCAAAAACATTCAGTACTTC